This TCR beta chain derives from a study of blood T cell repertoires in COVID-19. At the level of the study: The analysed material was cDNA or gDNA that came from T cells, B-cell-depleted T cells, or PBMCs.

This table comes from immunoSEQ multiplex PCR, and its TCRdb copy is limited to in-frame clones, with some not included. The sample carries roughly 150,000 clones, around 77% recorded once. Germline CDR1 is MDHEN and CDR2 is SYDVKM. The CDR3 totals 12 residues. V was cut by 11 bases and J by 6 bases, with 11 bases left in between. This clone was detected once. The chain carries TRBV28 and TRBJ1-6; D is perhaps TRBD1 (5 bases). The sequence was collected from a man aged 45-65 years with active or convalescent COVID-19. The specimen was peripheral blood. The CDR3 region is CAAQRGNSPLHF. The CDR3 region has the DNA TGTGCCGCACAAAGGGGTAATTCACCCCTCCACTTT.